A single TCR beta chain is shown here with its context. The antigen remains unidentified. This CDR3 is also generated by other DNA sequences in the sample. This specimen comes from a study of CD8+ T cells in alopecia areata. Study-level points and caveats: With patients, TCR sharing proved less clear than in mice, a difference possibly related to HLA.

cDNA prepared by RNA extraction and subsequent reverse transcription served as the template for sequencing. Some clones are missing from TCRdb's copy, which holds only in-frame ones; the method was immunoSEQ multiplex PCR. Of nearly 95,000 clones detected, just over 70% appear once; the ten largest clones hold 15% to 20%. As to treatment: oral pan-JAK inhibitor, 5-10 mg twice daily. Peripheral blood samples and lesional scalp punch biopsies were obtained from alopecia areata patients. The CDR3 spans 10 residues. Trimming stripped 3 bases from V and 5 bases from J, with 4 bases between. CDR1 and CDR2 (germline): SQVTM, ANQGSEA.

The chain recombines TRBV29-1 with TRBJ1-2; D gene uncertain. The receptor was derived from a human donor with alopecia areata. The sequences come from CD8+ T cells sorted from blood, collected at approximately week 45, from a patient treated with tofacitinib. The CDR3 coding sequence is TGCAGCGTTGAGGGATATGGCTACACCTTC. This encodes CSVEGYGYTF.